Each of the 8 T cell receptor beta chains below was sequenced from the same sample in a study of spatial heterogeneity in lung cancer. Time point in this sample: sample taken at primary tumor resection. TCRdb recomputed calls from the 5' RACE reads with MiXCR, one row per CDR3 protein. The sample includes 90,000 to 95,000 distinct CDR3 sequences, approximately 12% of them seen just once. The specimen comprised PBMCs, sampled at surgery. These TCRs come from a male donor with early-stage non-small cell lung cancer.

V usage is TRBV20-1 and J usage is TRBJ1-6; D perhaps matches TRBD1 (6 bases). CDR1 is DFQATT, CDR2 SNEGSKA, per germline (reference sequence). Deletions cut 4 bases from V and 0 bases from J, with 13 bases between. The CDR3 totals 16 residues. The CDR3 region is CSATVKDSSYNSPLHF. In DNA, the CDR3 is TGCAGTGCTACAGTCAAGGACAGCTCCTATAATTCACCCCTCCACTTT.

This clonotype showed up just a few times. The CDR3 protein is CASSLNIGLAGDRETQYF. In DNA, the CDR3 is TGTGCCAGCAGCTTAAATATCGGACTAGCGGGAGACCGGGAGACCCAGTACTTC. The rearrangement links TRBV11-2 to TRBJ2-5; TRBD2 matches at 13 bases. Germline CDR1 SGHAT, CDR2 FQNNGV. The V gene end was trimmed by 2 bases and the J gene end by 5 bases; junction bases not matched to a gene: 11. The CDR3 is made up of 18 amino acids.

This clonotype occurred a few times. V usage is TRBV5-6 and J usage is TRBJ1-2, with D possibly TRBD1 on 5 matching bases. This CDR3 has 13 residues. Germline loops: CDR1 SGHDT, CDR2 YYEEEE. The V and J ends lost 4 bases and 5 bases respectively, with 12 bases between them. This CDR3 reads CASSVGREYGYTF. The CDR3 DNA follows: TGTGCCAGCAGCGTAGGCAGGGAGTATGGCTACACCTTC.

There are many counts of this clonotype. The V and J genes are TRBV7-8 and TRBJ2-2; D ambiguous. Germline loops: CDR1 SGHVS, CDR2 FQNEAQ. Trimming removed 5 bases at V and 7 bases at J, with 8 bases between. This CDR3 spans 12 amino acids. The CDR3 DNA reads as TGTGCCAGCAGCGTACATGGCGGGGAGCTGTTTTTT. This gives the protein CASSVHGGELFF.

This rearrangement joins TRBV5-4 to TRBJ2-3; D is undetermined. Germline CDR1 SGHNT, CDR2 YYREEE (reference sequence). With 3 bases removed from V and 0 bases from J, the gap between germline ends came to 5 bases. The CDR3 runs to 13 residues. CDR3 sequence (DNA): TGTGCCAGCAGCTCTGATAGCACAGATACGCAGTATTTT. Protein sequence: CASSSDSTDTQYF.

The V gene is TRBV6-5, the J gene TRBJ1-2; TRBD1 agrees at 7 bases. Germline V CDR1 and CDR2: MNHEY, SVGAGI. This CDR3 has 13 residues. After removal of 3 bases from V and 7 bases from J, the junction contained 5 bases not matched to a gene. CDR3 sequence reads: CASSYKDRTGYTF. The DNA of the CDR3 is TGTGCCAGCAGTTATAAGGACAGGACTGGCTACACCTTC.

The V call is TRBV11-3, the J call TRBJ2-1; D gene unclear. V lost 2 bases, J lost 4 bases, and 6 bases lay in between. Germline V gene sequence: CDR1 SGHNT, CDR2 YENEEA. The CDR3 covers 13 residues. The CDR3 sequence: CASSLTTYNEQFF. The CDR3 bases are TGTGCCAGCAGCTTAACTACTTACAATGAGCAGTTCTTC.

This chain connects TRBV29-1 to TRBJ2-1; D uncertain. This CDR3 spans 15 amino acids. V was shortened by 6 bases and J by 0 bases, with 15 bases between the two germline ends. Germline V gene sequence: CDR1 SQVTM, CDR2 ANQGSEA. In DNA, the CDR3 is TGCAGCGTCCCTGTCAAATCGAGCTCCTACAATGAGCAGTTCTTC. Translated: CSVPVKSSSYNEQFF.